The 6 T cell receptor beta chains below come from one sample, sequenced in a study of ipilimumab plus nivolumab after autologous stem cell transplantation. The data were produced by immunoSEQ multiplex PCR, yet TCRdb's version contains in-frame clones alone and is incomplete. The sample has 9,400 or so clones, more than 60% seen once. Sequenced material: PBMCs, taken in a trial of ipilimumab plus nivolumab as post-transplant consolidation. All receptors derive from a female donor with multiple myeloma.

This clone turned up a few times. V is TRBV4-1 and J is TRBJ2-1; D perhaps matches TRBD2 (6 bases). Looked up from germline, CDR1 is MGHRA and CDR2 is YSYEKL. V dropped 0 bases and J dropped 13 bases, with 13 bases sitting between them. This CDR3 has 13 residues. The CDR3 DNA reads TGCGCCAGCAGCCAAGAGGGTTGGGAGGCCCAGTTCTTC. Translation: CASSQEGWEAQFF.

CDR3 coding DNA: TGTGCCAGCACCTATACAGATACGCAGTATTTT. This translates into CASTYTDTQYF. The V gene is TRBV6-5, the J gene TRBJ2-3; the D is unclear. Germline CDR1 reads MNHEY; CDR2 reads SVGAGI. Trimming took off 7 bases at V and 3 bases at J, with 5 bases between the two ends. The CDR3 runs to 11 residues.

A single count supports this clone. The chain recombines TRBV27 with TRBJ2-2, with 8 bases fitting TRBD1. Trimming took 4 bases from V and 4 from J; bases not matched to a gene: 5. Germline V gene data show CDR1 as MNHEY and CDR2 as SMNVEV (reference sequence). The CDR3 runs 15 residues. CDR3 DNA: TGTGCCAGCAGTTCTCACAGGGGGGTCACCGGGGAGCTGTTTTTT. Protein sequence: CASSSHRGVTGELFF.

This clone was recorded only once. The chain recombines TRBV6-5 with TRBJ1-1, with D perhaps matching TRBD1 (6 bases). The CDR3 spans 13 residues. Germline CDR1 MNHEY, CDR2 SVGAGI. The V end lost 7 bases, the J end lost 0 bases, and 9 bases lay between the germline ends. CDR3 sequence reads: CASKGQMNTEAFF. The CDR3 nucleotides read TGTGCCAGCAAAGGACAGATGAACACTGAAGCTTTCTTT.

The V gene is TRBV6-6, the J gene TRBJ1-5; maybe TRBD1 (5 bases). The germline gives CDR1 MNHNY, CDR2 SVGAGI (reference sequence). This CDR3 has 15 amino acids. V lost 0 bases to trimming and J lost 4 bases, with 10 bases between them. The DNA for the CDR3 is TGTGCCAGCAGTTACTCCGGGGGGACGAATCAGCCCCAGCATTTT. It specifies CASSYSGGTNQPQHF.

The rearrangement joins TRBV11-2 to TRBJ1-2, with no clear D. The CDR3 totals 16 residues. Germline CDR1 and CDR2: SGHAT and FQNNGV. Trimming stripped 6 bases from V and 7 bases from J, with 24 bases between. The DNA for the CDR3 is TGTGCCAGCAGTCCCACCCCCGGGCCCCGGGGTCGTGGCTACACCTTC. Its translation is CASSPTPGPRGRGYTF.